These 17 T cell receptor beta chains were all obtained from the same sample, sequenced in a study of Ad26.COV2.S vaccination and SARS-CoV-2 variants. Generated by immunoSEQ multiplex PCR, the TCRdb table keeps only in-frame clones and is missing some. The sample carries 350,000 to 450,000 clones, around 92% recorded once. Source: peripheral blood, taken after recovery from COVID-19. The receptors come from a human donor who had recovered from COVID-19.

The chain joins TRBV5-4 to TRBJ1-1; TRBD1 agrees at 7 bases. Losses at the gene ends were 1 base for V and 6 bases for J; bases not matched to a gene: 6. Germline lookup yields CDR1 SGHNT and CDR2 YYREEE (reference sequence). CDR3 length: 14 residues. The CDR3 protein is CASSLRGTASEAFF. The CDR3 nucleotides read TGTGCCAGCAGCTTGAGGGGGACAGCGTCTGAAGCTTTCTTT.

This rearrangement joins TRBV4-1 to TRBJ1-5, with D possibly matching TRBD1 (6 bases). The V end was cut by 1 base, the J end by 9 bases, with 25 bases between. This CDR3 comprises 18 residues. Germline-derived CDR1 and CDR2 are MGHRA and YSYEKL. The CDR3 loop is CASSQGLGTEGGVWPQHF. As DNA, the CDR3 is TGCGCCAGCAGCCAAGGTCTCGGCACGGAGGGGGGTGTTTGGCCCCAGCATTTT.

The chain recombines TRBV19 with TRBJ1-6; tentatively, D is TRBD1 (5 bases). Germline values: CDR1 LNHDA, CDR2 SQIVND (reference sequence). The CDR3 loop spans 15 amino acids. The ends were cut back, 3 bases at V and 7 bases at J, with 13 bases in the middle. CDR3 amino acids: CASSIWRDRNSPLHF. The CDR3 DNA reads TGTGCCAGTAGTATTTGGAGGGACCGAAATTCACCCCTCCACTTT.

This sequence joins TRBV5-4 and TRBJ1-1, with D hard to call. Germline CDR1 reads SGHNT; CDR2 reads YYREEE (reference sequence). Trimming removed 5 bases at V and 3 bases at J, with 14 bases between. CDR3 length equals 14 residues. The CDR3 nucleotides read TGTGCCAGCAGACCAGTAAAAAAGGACACTGAAGCTTTCTTT. Its translation is CASRPVKKDTEAFF.

This clone has just one count. The V and J genes are TRBV11-2 and TRBJ2-3; D unclear. Between the trimmed V and J ends, which lost 0 bases and 3 bases, there was a span of 7 bases. Germline CDR1 SGHAT, CDR2 FQNNGV. The CDR3 spans 14 residues. The CDR3 reads CASSLDLGTDTQYF. CDR3 coding DNA: TGTGCCAGCAGCTTAGATCTCGGGACAGATACGCAGTATTTT.

This clone appeared once. The chain is built from TRBV9 and TRBJ2-5, with 7 bases matching TRBD2. Per germline, CDR1 SGDLS and CDR2 YYNGEE. V shed 5 bases, J shed 1 base, and the junction held 8 bases outside the gene matches. The CDR3 is made up of 15 amino acids. The DNA of the CDR3 is TGTGCCAGCAGTCGCCGACTAGCAGCCCAAGAGACCCAGTACTTC. This sequence encodes CASSRRLAAQETQYF.

The J gene is TRBJ2-7, the V gene TRBV6-5, with D perhaps matching TRBD2 (6 bases). Germline V gives CDR1 MNHEY, CDR2 SVGAGI. V lost 2 bases and J lost 2, with 13 bases in between. CDR3 length equals 15 residues. This CDR3 reads CASSYRELPTYEQYF. The DNA of the CDR3 is TGTGCCAGCAGTTACCGGGAGCTGCCTACCTACGAGCAGTACTTC.

Worth noting for this clone: Additional DNA sequences in this sample encode the identical CDR3. V usage is TRBV27 and J usage is TRBJ1-1; D unresolved. V shed 0 bases and J shed 1 base, with 3 bases lying between them. The CDR3 totals 13 residues. Germline V gene sequence: CDR1 MNHEY, CDR2 SMNVEV (reference sequence). CDR3: CASSLSENTEAFF. CDR3 DNA: TGTGCCAGCAGTTTATCAGAGAACACTGAAGCTTTCTTT.

The rearrangement uses TRBV6-5 and TRBJ2-3, with 7 bases matching TRBD1. Trimming removed 5 bases from V and 6 bases from J; junction bases left unmatched: 11. Germline loops: CDR1 MNHEY, CDR2 SVGAGI. The CDR3 contains 15 residues. The CDR3 sequence: CASSIRDSLRDTQYF. CDR3 bases: TGTGCCAGCAGTATCCGGGACAGCCTCCGGGATACGCAGTATTTT.

The J gene is TRBJ2-5, the V gene TRBV29-1, with D uncertain. This CDR3 is 14 amino acids long. V was cut by 4 bases and J by 2 bases, with 14 bases left in between. CDR1 SQVTM and CDR2 ANQGSEA come from the germline V gene. The CDR3 loop is CSVVPRQNQETQYF. The CDR3, as DNA: TGCAGCGTTGTCCCGAGACAAAATCAAGAGACCCAGTACTTC.

The V gene is TRBV19, the J gene TRBJ2-7; 8 nucleotides line up with TRBD2. Germline trimming cut 3 bases from V and 3 bases from J; bases unmatched to any gene: 7. In germline, CDR1 is LNHDA, CDR2 SQIVND (reference sequence). The CDR3 runs 15 residues. The CDR3 DNA follows: TGTGCCAGTAGTATGTCCCTAGCGGGTATCTACGAGCAGTACTTC. This gives the protein CASSMSLAGIYEQYF.

This clone was seen only once. The chain couples TRBV27 to TRBJ2-7; D uncertain. Trimming removed 4 bases at V and 4 bases at J, with 14 bases between. This CDR3 is 14 amino acids long. Germline values: CDR1 MNHEY, CDR2 SMNVEV (reference sequence). CDR3 in amino acids: CASSWSDLIYEQYF. CDR3 bases: TGTGCCAGCAGTTGGAGCGACCTGATATACGAGCAGTACTTC.

The CDR3 DNA follows: TGCGCCAGCAGCATTCGGACAGAAGCCTACGAGCAGTACTTC. This codes for CASSIRTEAYEQYF. The rearrangement uses TRBV5-1 and TRBJ2-7, with TRBD1 as a possible D gene (6 bases). Per the germline V gene, CDR1 is SGHRS and CDR2 is YFSETQ. With 4 bases removed from V and 2 bases from J, the gap between germline ends came to 13 bases. The CDR3 spans 14 residues.

This chain joins TRBV2 and TRBJ1-5; D might be TRBD1 (6 bases). This CDR3 spans 14 amino acids. The germline CDR1 and CDR2 sequences are SNHLY and FYNNEI. Trimming stripped 3 bases from V and 5 bases from J, with 11 bases between. The CDR3 region is CASSDRGWDQPQHF. CDR3 nucleotide sequence: TGTGCCAGCAGTGACAGGGGCTGGGATCAGCCCCAGCATTTT. The full variable domain, with the rest looked up from reference TRBV2 and TRBJ1-5, is EPEVTQTPSHQVTQMGQEVILRCVPISNHLYFYWYRQILGQKVEFLVSFYNNEISEKSEIFDDQFSVERPDGSNFTLKIRSTKLEDSAMYFCASSDRGWDQPQHFGDGTRLSIL.

The J gene is TRBJ1-2, the V gene TRBV6-5; 7 bases agree with TRBD1. V lost 5 bases, J lost 7 bases, and 10 bases stayed unmatched. Per the germline V gene, CDR1 is MNHEY and CDR2 is SVGAGI. The CDR3 has 14 residues. CDR3 region: CASSPKQGRGGYTF. For the CDR3, the DNA is TGTGCCAGCAGTCCCAAACAGGGGAGGGGTGGCTACACCTTC.

The chain links TRBV7-6 to TRBJ2-7, with TRBD1 identical over 7 bases. Losses at the gene ends were 3 bases for V and 2 bases for J; bases not matched to a gene: 7. The CDR3 covers 15 residues. Germline lookup yields CDR1 SGHVS and CDR2 FNYEAQ. Written as DNA, the CDR3 is TGTGCCAGCAGCTTGGGGAAAGGGGGCACCTACGAGCAGTACTTC. It specifies CASSLGKGGTYEQYF.

The V and J genes are TRBV6-1 and TRBJ1-2; possibly TRBD1 for D (5 bases). Germline values: CDR1 MNHNS, CDR2 SASEGT. The CDR3 runs 15 residues. V was shortened by 1 base and J by 4 bases, with 13 bases between the two germline ends. The CDR3 bases are TGTGCCAGCAGTGAAGTACGGGACGGCCCCTATGGCTACACCTTC. This encodes CASSEVRDGPYGYTF.